These 2 T cell receptor beta chains came from one sample sequenced in a study of T cells in localized non-small cell lung cancer. Produced via immunoSEQ multiplex PCR; TCRdb's table is partial and in-frame only. The sample lists approximately 100,000 clones; roughly 93% were seen once. Sequenced here: PBMCs, sampled before any cancer treatment. These receptor sequences come from a woman aged 35 to 70 with stage II squamous cell lung carcinoma.

This sequence joins TRBV6-5 and TRBJ2-1, with D tentatively TRBD2 (5 bases). The CDR3 contains 13 residues. Germline V gives CDR1 MNHEY, CDR2 SVGAGI. V shed 4 bases and J shed 14 bases, with 18 bases lying between them. CDR3 nucleotide sequence: TGTGCCAGCAGTTTCGTCGAATGGGAGCAGAAGTTCTTC. Its protein product is CASSFVEWEQKFF.

CDR3: CSAETGDEKLFF. CDR3 in DNA: TGCAGCGCTGAGACAGGAGACGAAAAACTGTTTTTT. This rearrangement joins TRBV29-1 to TRBJ1-4; possible D gene TRBD1, 6 bases. This CDR3 contains 12 residues. The V end was cut by 7 bases, the J end by 8 bases, with 14 bases between. Germline V gives CDR1 SQVTM, CDR2 ANQGSEA.